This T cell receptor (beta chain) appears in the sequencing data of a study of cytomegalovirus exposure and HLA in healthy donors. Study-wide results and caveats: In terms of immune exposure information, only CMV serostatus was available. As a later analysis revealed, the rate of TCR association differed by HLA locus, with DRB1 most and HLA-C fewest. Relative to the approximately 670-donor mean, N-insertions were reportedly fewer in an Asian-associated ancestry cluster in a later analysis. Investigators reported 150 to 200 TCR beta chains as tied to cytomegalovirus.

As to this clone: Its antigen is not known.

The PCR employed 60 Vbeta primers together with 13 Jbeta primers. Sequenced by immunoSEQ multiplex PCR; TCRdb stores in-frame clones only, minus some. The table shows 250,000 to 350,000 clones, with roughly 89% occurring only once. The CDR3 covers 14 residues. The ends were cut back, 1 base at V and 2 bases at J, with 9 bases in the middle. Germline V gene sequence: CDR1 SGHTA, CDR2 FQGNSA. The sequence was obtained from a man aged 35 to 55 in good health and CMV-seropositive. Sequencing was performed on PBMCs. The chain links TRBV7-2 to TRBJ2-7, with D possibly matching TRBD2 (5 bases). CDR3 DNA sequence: TGTGCCAGCAGCTTAGGGACTGGTACCTACGAGCAGTACTTC. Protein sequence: CASSLGTGTYEQYF.